These 19 T cell receptor beta chains share one sample of origin, sequenced in a study of T cells in Graves' hyperthyroidism and ophthalmopathy. Template material for amplifying TCR beta CDR3 regions consisted of RNA transcripts. The study used the HTBI primer set for a first-round RT-PCR of the TCR CDR3. TCRdb re-called the multiplex PCR reads through MiXCR, storing one row per CDR3 protein. The sample has roughly 510,000 distinct CDR3 sequences, over 45% seen once. The specimen was peripheral blood or thyroid tissue (not recorded which). The receptors come from an adult woman with Graves' disease, either hyperthyroidism or ophthalmopathy (not recorded which).

The chain couples TRBV7-9 to TRBJ1-2; possible D gene TRBD1, 6 bases. V lost 5 bases, J lost 7 bases, and 17 bases lay in between. CDR1 is SEHNR and CDR2 is FQNEAQ in the germline V gene (reference sequence). The CDR3 totals 14 residues. CDR3 loop: CASSRDKRGSGYTF. The CDR3 DNA reads TGTGCCAGCAGCCGGGACAAGAGGGGAAGTGGCTACACCTTC. Using reference TRBV7-9 and TRBJ1-2 for the parts outside the CDR3, the full variable domain is DTGVSQNPRHKITKRGQNVTFRCDPISEHNRLYWYRQTLGQGPEFLTYFQNEAQLEKSRLLSDRFSAERPKGSFSTLEIQRTEQGDSAMYLCASSRDKRGSGYTFGSGTRLTVV.

This clonotype has only one observation. The chain carries TRBV7-6 and TRBJ1-4, with 9 nucleotides matching TRBD1. CDR3 length equals 17 residues. V shed 2 bases, J shed 8 bases, and the junction held 12 bases outside the gene matches. Germline CDR1 and CDR2: SGHVS and FNYEAQ. CDR3 residues: CASSLLRVGQGLEKLFF. CDR3 nucleotides: TGTGCCAGCAGCTTACTCCGGGTGGGACAGGGTTTGGAAAAACTGTTTTTT.

This clonotype has at least ten counts. V is TRBV7-8 and J is TRBJ1-1; D unclear. V gave up 3 bases and J gave up 3 bases, with 14 bases separating them. Germline CDR1 is SGHVS and CDR2 is FQNEAQ. The CDR3 runs 15 residues. The CDR3 DNA sequence: TGTGCCAGCAGCTTTAGCGCGGGTGGTGACACTGAAGCTTTCTTT. This sequence encodes CASSFSAGGDTEAFF.

The V and J genes are TRBV7-3 and TRBJ1-2, with D hard to call. Per the germline V gene, CDR1 is SGHTA and CDR2 is FQGTGA. Trimming took 11 bases from V and 5 from J, leaving 15 bases between them. CDR3 size: 12 residues. This chain's CDR3 is CASLGINYGYTF. In nucleotides, the CDR3 is TGTGCCTCCCTGGGGATTAATTATGGCTACACCTTC.

The rearrangement links TRBV29-1 to TRBJ2-7; TRBD1 matches 12 bases. Germline V lookup: CDR1 SQVTM, CDR2 ANQGSEA. The CDR3 length is 14 residues. With 7 bases clipped from V and 7 bases from J, the junction kept 11 bases outside the gene matches. The CDR3 loop is CSGPRDRGLGEQYF. The CDR3 DNA reads as TGCAGCGGCCCAAGGGACAGGGGGCTAGGTGAGCAGTACTTC.

The chain uses TRBV29-1 and TRBJ2-7, with D possibly being TRBD1 (6 bases). CDR1 is SQVTM and CDR2 is ANQGSEA in the germline V gene. The CDR3 extends over 13 amino acids. V lost 4 bases, J lost 5 bases, and 15 bases lay in between. The CDR3 reads CSVGETGADEQYF. The CDR3 DNA follows: TGCAGCGTTGGGGAGACAGGCGCGGACGAGCAGTACTTC.

This clonotype has ten or more counts. V gene TRBV12-3 or TRBV12-4 combines with J gene TRBJ2-2, with D uncertain. This CDR3 has 14 residues. Trimming shortened V by 6 bases and J by 3 bases, and 11 bases separated the two germline ends. Here the CDR3 reads CASRVGLHTGELFF. CDR3 nucleotides: TGTGCCAGCAGAGTGGGATTGCACACCGGGGAGCTGTTTTTT.

The chain employs TRBV7-8 and TRBJ1-2; 8 bases align to TRBD1. Losses at the gene ends were 5 bases for V and 4 bases for J; bases not matched to a gene: 9. This CDR3 is built from 15 residues. Germline values: CDR1 SGHVS, CDR2 FQNEAQ. The CDR3 DNA reads as TGTGCCAGCAGCCAGGACAGGGACAGTGGCTATGGCTACACCTTC. It yields the protein CASSQDRDSGYGYTF.

This clonotype occurred many times. A read error may be the cause here, since a much bigger clone is one base away. The chain employs TRBV29-1 and TRBJ1-1, with 9 bases lining up with TRBD1. Germline values: CDR1 SQVTM, CDR2 ANQGSEA. CDR3 size: 15 residues. V lost 1 base, J lost 6 bases, and 9 bases stayed unmatched. CDR3 amino acids: CSVEVRGQGLAEAFF. As DNA, the CDR3 is TGCAGCGTTGAAGTGAGGGGACAGGGTCTCGCTGAAGCTTTCTTT.

This clonotype appeared many times. The chain is built from TRBV9 and TRBJ1-3; TRBD1 agrees at 12 bases. Germline V CDR1 and CDR2: SGDLS, YYNGEE. This CDR3 region has 15 residues. Germline trimming cut 4 bases from V and 6 bases from J; bases unmatched to any gene: 5. CDR3 protein: CASSPGTGGANTIYF. In nucleotides, the CDR3 is TGTGCCAGCAGCCCTGGGACAGGGGGCGCAAACACCATATATTTT.

A word on this clonotype: This is likely a read error, given that the CDR3 carries no conserved phenylalanine or tryptophan at its end. The limits of the CDR3 on the DNA are not certain, so only TCRdb's listed CDR3 is given. The rearrangement joins TRBV5-1 to TRBJ1-3; the tabulated D call, TRBD1, remains unverified against the DNA. Germline-derived CDR1 and CDR2 are SGHRS and YFSETQ. The CDR3 is 10 residues long, counting both termini. CDR3 protein: CASSLPGANT.

This chain links TRBV20-1 with TRBJ2-2, with D uncertain. Germline lookup yields CDR1 DFQATT and CDR2 SNEGSKA (reference sequence). The CDR3 is 14 amino acids. The V end was cut by 0 bases, the J end by 5 bases, with 10 bases between. The CDR3 loop reads CSAREDGWTGELFF. CDR3 in DNA: TGCAGTGCTAGAGAGGACGGGTGGACCGGGGAGCTGTTTTTT.

This clonotype showed up many times. The chain is built from TRBV2 and TRBJ2-6, with D unclear. Germline V gene data show CDR1 as SNHLY and CDR2 as FYNNEI. V was shortened by 4 bases and J by 0 bases, with 4 bases between the two germline ends. This CDR3 is built from 14 residues. CDR3 sequence reads: CASSVNSGANVLTF. The DNA for the CDR3 is TGTGCCAGCAGTGTCAACTCTGGGGCCAACGTCCTGACTTTC.

V and J are TRBV19 and TRBJ1-5; 9 bases fit TRBD1. V lost 11 bases, J lost 6 bases, and 14 bases stayed unmatched. The CDR3 extends over 15 amino acids. Germline values: CDR1 LNHDA, CDR2 SQIVND (reference sequence). The CDR3 DNA follows: TGTGCCTGGAGTGAGGGACAGGGAGGAGGTCAGCCCCAGCATTTT. This translates into CAWSEGQGGGQPQHF.

This clonotype has only a few counts. This chain connects TRBV7-9 to TRBJ2-7, with 12 bases identical to TRBD2. With V trimmed by 4 bases and J by 3 bases, 4 bases remained unmatched. The length of the CDR3 is 15 residues. CDR1 and CDR2 (germline): SEHNR, FQNEAQ (reference sequence). CDR3 sequence (DNA): TGTGCCAGCAGCTCAACTAGCGGGAGGCACTACGAGCAGTACTTC. The encoded protein is CASSSTSGRHYEQYF.

The chain has TRBV29-1 and TRBJ2-2; 11 nucleotides match TRBD2. The CDR3 extends over 14 amino acids. V lost 7 bases, J lost 6 bases, and 7 bases stayed unmatched. The germline gives CDR1 SQVTM, CDR2 ANQGSEA. The CDR3 DNA follows: TGCAGCGGAACTAGCGGGAGCGGGTCCGGGGAGCTGTTTTTT. It encodes CSGTSGSGSGELFF.

This chain uses TRBV4-1 with TRBJ1-4, with D possibly being TRBD1 (5 bases). The V gene's germline CDR1 is MGHRA and CDR2 YSYEKL. V was clipped by 4 bases and J by 5 bases, with 17 bases between them. CDR3 size: 16 residues. The CDR3 is CASSPDGARVNEKLFF. The CDR3 DNA reads as TGCGCCAGCAGCCCAGATGGGGCCCGGGTGAATGAAAAACTGTTTTTT.

The table lists this clonotype with many counts. V gene TRBV5-1 combines with J gene TRBJ2-5; 7 bases fit TRBD2. Germline V CDR1 and CDR2: SGHRS, YFSETQ. The trim removed 3 bases at V and 6 bases at J, leaving 11 bases unmatched. The CDR3 is 15 amino acids. CDR3 DNA sequence: TGCGCCAGCAGCTCGTCCGCGGCGGGAGTCAAGACCCAGTACTTC. The encoded protein is CASSSSAAGVKTQYF.

V gene TRBV13 combines with J gene TRBJ1-1; no reliable D call. The V and J ends lost 3 bases and 8 bases respectively, with 7 bases between them. The CDR3 spans 11 residues. Germline V gives CDR1 PRHDT, CDR2 FYEKMQ (reference sequence). In DNA, the CDR3 is TGTGCCAGCAGCTTTTACCAAGAAGCTTTCTTT. The encoded protein is CASSFYQEAFF.